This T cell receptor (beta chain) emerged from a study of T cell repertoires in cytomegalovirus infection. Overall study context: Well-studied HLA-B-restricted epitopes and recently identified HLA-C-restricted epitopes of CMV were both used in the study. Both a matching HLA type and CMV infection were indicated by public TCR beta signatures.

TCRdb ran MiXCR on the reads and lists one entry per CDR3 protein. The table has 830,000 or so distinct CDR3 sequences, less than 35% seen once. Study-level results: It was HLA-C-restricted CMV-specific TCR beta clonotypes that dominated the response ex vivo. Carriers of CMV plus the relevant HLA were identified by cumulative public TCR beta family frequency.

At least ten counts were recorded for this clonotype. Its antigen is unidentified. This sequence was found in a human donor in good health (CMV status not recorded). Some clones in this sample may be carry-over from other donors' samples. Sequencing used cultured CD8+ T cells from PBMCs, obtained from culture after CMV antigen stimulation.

The DNA for the CDR3 is TGTGCCAGCAGCTCCGGGGGCAAAGAAGCTTTCTTT. Its protein is CASSSGGKEAFF. V and J are TRBV7-9 and TRBJ1-1; TRBD1 might be the D (6 bases). The CDR3 runs 12 residues. Per germline, CDR1 SEHNR and CDR2 FQNEAQ (reference sequence). V was clipped by 4 bases and J by 8 bases, with 11 bases between them.